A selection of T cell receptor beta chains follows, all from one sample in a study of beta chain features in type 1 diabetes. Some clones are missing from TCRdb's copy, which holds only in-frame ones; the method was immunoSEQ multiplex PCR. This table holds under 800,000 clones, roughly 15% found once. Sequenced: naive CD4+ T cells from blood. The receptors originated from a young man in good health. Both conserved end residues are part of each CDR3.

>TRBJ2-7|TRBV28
CASSVTYEQYF
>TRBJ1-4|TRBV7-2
CASSRRPGGVEKLFF
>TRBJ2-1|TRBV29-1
CSVVRGGNEQFF
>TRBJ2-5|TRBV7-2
CASQRGKETQYF
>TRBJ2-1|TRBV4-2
CASSQDPGSRRNEQFF
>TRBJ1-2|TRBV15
CATSPQANYGYTF
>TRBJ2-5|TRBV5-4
CASSPSGGAGGETQYF
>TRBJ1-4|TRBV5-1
CASSPRGLNEKLFF
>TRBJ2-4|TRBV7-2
CASSLIQGGNIQYF
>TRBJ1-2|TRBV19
CASKAGSNYGYTF
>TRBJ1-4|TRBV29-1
CSVSQTTNEKLFF
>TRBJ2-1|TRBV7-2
CASSLEASGLNNEQFF
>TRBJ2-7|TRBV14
CASSPVSGASYEQYF
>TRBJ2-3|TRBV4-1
CASSQDLASNTDTQYF
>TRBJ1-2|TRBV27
CASSLTLGVGAHGYTF
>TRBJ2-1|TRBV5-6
CASSSPDNEQFF
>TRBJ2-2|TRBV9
CASSVEPGRATGELFF
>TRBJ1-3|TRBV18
CASSTDRVNSGNTIYF
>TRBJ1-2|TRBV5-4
CASTLRQGGGYTF
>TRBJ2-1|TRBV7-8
CASSLNLIGNEQFF
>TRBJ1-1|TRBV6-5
CASSSSVAGNEAFF
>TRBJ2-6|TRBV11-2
CASRNGGAGANVLTF
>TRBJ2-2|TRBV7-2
CASSYPATEYNTGELFF
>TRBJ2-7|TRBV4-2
CASSQDRPYYEQYF
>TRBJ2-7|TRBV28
CASSLSRSTYEQYF
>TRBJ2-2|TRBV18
CASSPADRGTNTGELFF
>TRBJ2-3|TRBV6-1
CASSLARTDTQYF
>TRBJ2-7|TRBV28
CASRGVTHEQYF
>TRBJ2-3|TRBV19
CASSIWGTRSTDTQYF
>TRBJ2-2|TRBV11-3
CASSLSSQKRGTGELFF
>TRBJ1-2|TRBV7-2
CASSSSGYGYTF
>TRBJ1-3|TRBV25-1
CASMRANSGNTIYF
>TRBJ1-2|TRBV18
CATGTGTGDYGYTF
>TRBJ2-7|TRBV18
CASSPLPDGLNYEQYF
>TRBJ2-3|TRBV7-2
CASSSEAGGSPHTQYF
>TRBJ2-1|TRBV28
CASLLAGQGHNEQFF
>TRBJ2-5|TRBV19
CASSIGRAQETQYF
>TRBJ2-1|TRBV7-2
CASSPRVSGSLSRNEQFF
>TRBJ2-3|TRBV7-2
CASSLFGSPSTDTQYF
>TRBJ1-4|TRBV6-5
CASSYARRGNEKLFF
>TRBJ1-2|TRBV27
CASSPDRYGYTF
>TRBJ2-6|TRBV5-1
CASSRTARSGANVLTF
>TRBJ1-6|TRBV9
CASSVGGPSYNSPLHF
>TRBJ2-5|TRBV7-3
CASSAGGSQETQYF
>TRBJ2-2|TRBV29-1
CSVASSGGTTGELFF
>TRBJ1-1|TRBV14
CASSLFEGNTEAFF
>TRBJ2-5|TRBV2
CASSEALRDRREETQYF
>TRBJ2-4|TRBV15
CATSGLPTGELAKNIQYF
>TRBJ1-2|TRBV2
CASREDKIYGYTF
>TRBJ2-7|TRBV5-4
CASSLGGRAAYEQYF
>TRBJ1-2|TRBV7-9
CASSLASQGGYTF
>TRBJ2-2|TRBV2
CASFRDREITGELFF
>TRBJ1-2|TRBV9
CASSVANLAANYGYTF
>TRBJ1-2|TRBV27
CASSLEGAGGYTF